What follows are 10 T cell receptor beta chains derived from one specimen sequenced in a study of human T cells and chemical hapten exposure. The time point was: pre-sensitization, week 0. Treatment in this sample: therapeutic diphenylcyclopropenone sensitization with weekly scalp DPC. Via MiXCR, TCRdb re-called the RACE reads, giving one row per CDR3 protein. Among about 300,000 distinct CDR3 sequences listed, 4.5% to 5.5% were seen once. The sequencing here drew on whole blood, taken in connection with sensitization to the hapten diphenylcyclopropenone (DPC). The receptor set was obtained from a young woman with alopecia areata. Some clones in this sample may be carry-over from other donors' samples.

This chain joins TRBV18 and TRBJ2-5; weak D call: TRBD2 (7 bases). The length of the CDR3 is 17 residues. Germline V lookup: CDR1 KGHSH, CDR2 LQKENI. The ends were cut back, 4 bases at V and 1 base at J, with 19 bases in the middle. In nucleotides, the CDR3 is TGTGCCAGCTCACTCCTGGTCGGCGGGGGCTCCCAAGAGACCCAGTACTTC. Translated, it gives CASSLLVGGGSQETQYF.

This clonotype was seen ten or more times. The rearrangement joins TRBV20-1 to TRBJ2-7, with D unresolved. The CDR3 covers 13 residues. Germline lookup yields CDR1 DFQATT and CDR2 SNEGSKA (reference sequence). Trimming removed 5 bases at V and 2 bases at J, with 13 bases between. The chain's CDR3 is CSAAGPPTYEQYF. The CDR3, as DNA: TGCAGTGCTGCCGGGCCCCCCACCTACGAGCAGTACTTC.

This clonotype was counted a few times. The chain couples TRBV29-1 to TRBJ2-3, with D unclear. The CDR3 is 16 residues long. Germline V lookup: CDR1 SQVTM, CDR2 ANQGSEA. Between the trimmed V and J ends, which lost 4 bases and 0 bases, there was a span of 17 bases. The CDR3 coding sequence is TGCAGCGTTGGGGCCCTCCATGCCACTAGCACAGATACGCAGTATTTT. It codes for CSVGALHATSTDTQYF.

This clonotype turned up a few times. V is TRBV7-8 and J is TRBJ2-3; 7 bases agree with TRBD1. Germline loops: CDR1 SGHVS, CDR2 FQNEAQ. V was pared by 3 bases and J by 4 bases, with 7 bases of the junction left unmatched. CDR3 length equals 15 residues. Here the CDR3 DNA reads TGTGCCAGCAGCTTCCTCAGGGGGAGACCAGATACGCAGTATTTT. Its translation: CASSFLRGRPDTQYF.

This clonotype was observed many times. This chain links TRBV19 with TRBJ1-6; a weak D match, TRBD1 (5 bases). Per germline, CDR1 LNHDA and CDR2 SQIVND (reference sequence). The CDR3 is made up of 18 amino acids. Trimming shortened V by 0 bases and J by 7 bases, and 19 bases separated the two germline ends. CDR3 protein: CASSIDGPTAGRNSPLHF. The CDR3 DNA follows: TGTGCCAGTAGTATAGACGGCCCCACCGCAGGGAGGAATTCACCCCTCCACTTT.

The rearrangement links TRBV10-3 to TRBJ2-7; the D is unclear. CDR1 is ENHRY, CDR2 SYGVKD, per germline. V dropped 6 bases and J dropped 3 bases, with 12 bases sitting between them. This CDR3 is 13 amino acids long. The DNA of the CDR3 is TGTGCCATCAGGGACGGCAGCTTCTACGAGCAGTACTTC. Its translation is CAIRDGSFYEQYF.

The sample holds many counts of this clonotype. V and J are TRBV6-5 and TRBJ2-7, with D possibly being TRBD2 (7 bases). CDR1 and CDR2 from the germline V gene are MNHEY and SVGAGI. Trimming removed 5 bases from V and 0 bases from J, with 14 bases in between. This CDR3 is built from 15 residues. The chain's CDR3 is CASSRSGGLSYEQYF. The CDR3 DNA sequence: TGTGCCAGCAGTCGATCGGGGGGCCTCTCCTACGAGCAGTACTTC.

Here the CDR3 DNA reads TGTGCCAGCAGCTTAGGACAGACCTTTCAAGAGACCCAGTACTTC. Translation gives CASSLGQTFQETQYF. This chain links TRBV7-6 with TRBJ2-5; D is possibly TRBD1 (5 bases). Per germline, CDR1 SGHVS and CDR2 FNYEAQ. The CDR3 extends over 15 amino acids. The ends were cut back, 1 base at V and 2 bases at J, with 11 bases in the middle.

The gene calls are TRBV10-3 and TRBJ2-1; D is perhaps TRBD2 (6 bases). Germline V gene data show CDR1 as ENHRY and CDR2 as SYGVKD. The CDR3 runs to 18 residues. V was cut by 3 bases and J by 5 bases, with 23 bases left in between. The DNA of the CDR3 is TGTGCCATCAGTGATTCGGCTAGCGAGACGACCGAACACAATGAGCAGTTCTTC. This encodes CAISDSASETTEHNEQFF.

This clonotype was detected a few times. The rearrangement links TRBV28 to TRBJ1-4, with D hard to call. The CDR3 length is 14 residues. CDR1 is MDHEN and CDR2 is SYDVKM in the germline V gene. The V gene lost 6 bases and the J gene lost 7 bases, with 15 bases spanning the gap. Here the CDR3 DNA reads TGTGCCAGCAGCTTTAGCCTTATGGGTGAAAAACTGTTTTTT. It encodes CASSFSLMGEKLFF.